This T cell receptor (beta chain) was recovered during a study of CD8 T cells in ankylosing spondylitis. The V gene end was trimmed by 3 bases and the J gene end by 4 bases; junction bases not matched to a gene: 5. The CDR3 is 16 amino acids. Germline CDR1 SGHNT, CDR2 YYREEE (reference sequence). Study results and limitations: Prior literature has documented some motif variants in synovial fluid and blood from reactive arthritis. A motif of roughly eight highly homologous TCR beta variants was seen as apparently characteristic of ankylosing spondylitis blood. In peripheral blood, disease-linked CD8+ clones occurred at relatively low frequencies. Reportedly, significant enrichment of disease-linked clones occurred in matched ankylosing spondylitis synovial fluid.

On this clonotype itself: Antigen: not known.

TCRdb reanalysed the 5' RACE reads using MiXCR and keeps one entry per CDR3 protein. The sample holds 150,000 to 200,000 distinct CDR3 sequences, more than 9% seen once. The TCR originated in a male donor with ankylosing spondylitis or in good health (not recorded which). This rearrangement joins TRBV5-4 to TRBJ1-6; 9 positions match TRBD1. The specimen was blood, either unsorted or a sorted T cell fraction (not recorded which). CDR3 nucleotides: TGTGCCAGCAGCTCTACAGGGGGCTGGTATAATTCACCCCTCCACTTT. Its translation is CASSSTGGWYNSPLHF.